Reported below is one T cell receptor beta chain. No antigen is known for it. In TCRdb, the RT-PCR reads were re-called with MiXCR into one record per CDR3 protein. Here the sample spans approximately 520,000 distinct CDR3 sequences, roughly 27% being singletons. This sample stems from a study of response to subunit inactivated influenza vaccine. The CDR3 loop spans 14 amino acids. Germline CDR1 is SGHRS and CDR2 is YFSETQ. Trimming shortened V by 4 bases and J by 6 bases, and 13 bases separated the two germline ends. General study results and limits: A suggestion made by the authors is that each seasonal influenza vaccination recruits few new T cells.

This chain links TRBV5-1 with TRBJ2-2; D could derive from TRBD1 or TRBD2 (5 bases each). This specimen consisted of CD4+ T cells sorted from PBMCs, obtained 5 days after vaccination. The sequence derives from a man aged 45-65 years who received an inactivated influenza vaccine. DNA of the CDR3: TGCGCCAGCAGCAGGGACGGGGTGGCCGGGGAGCTGTTTTTT. It encodes CASSRDGVAGELFF.